The TCR beta chain described here comes from a study of blood T cells in healthy people across ages. Primed by a sample-barcoded 5' primer and a J-beta primer mix, a second PCR proceeded for about 7 to 11 cycles. TCRdb reprocessed the 5' RACE reads with MiXCR, giving one entry per CDR3 protein. The data contain hundreds of thousands of distinct CDR3 sequences, 40% to 50% of them singletons. In this sample, this clonotype turned up once. With V trimmed by 2 bases and J by 2 bases, 12 bases remained unmatched. The germline V gene encodes CDR1 SGHDT and CDR2 YYEEEE. This CDR3 is built from 18 residues. The specimen was blood. This receptor was taken from a man aged 60 to 69 in good health. The genes are TRBV5-6 and TRBJ2-2; 7 bases match TRBD1. CDR3 sequence (DNA): TGTGCCAGCAGCTTAGTCGCTGACAGGGACGATAACACCGGGGAGCTGTTTTTT. This gives the protein CASSLVADRDDNTGELFF.